This TCR beta chain was found in a study of vaccination and CD4 T cells after COVID-19. Treatment reported: approximately nine-day PBMC culture with coronavirus spike peptide pools or control peptides (ViraFEST assay). Positive PCR dates covered March to December 2020, before US Alpha, Beta and Delta variants. Scientists ran DNA taken from cultured CD4+ T cells through the Oncomine TCR Beta short-read assay for sequencing. TCRdb re-called the PCR reads with MiXCR, one entry per CDR3 protein. The sample lists thousands of distinct CDR3 sequences, about 35% occurring once. Turning to this clonotype: Its antigen is as yet unknown.

The CDR3 contains 15 residues. V lost 0 bases to trimming and J lost 5 bases, with 14 bases between them. Germline-derived CDR1 and CDR2 are SGHNT and YYREEE (reference sequence). The source material was CD4+ T cells from blood, cultured in vitro, sampled after SARS-CoV-2 vaccination. This TCR derives from a human donor who had recovered from COVID-19. The genes are TRBV5-4 and TRBJ1-2; tentatively, D is TRBD1 (6 bases). DNA for the CDR3: TGTGCCAGCAGCTTGGCGACAGGAGGAGTTTATGGCTACACCTTC. This codes for CASSLATGGVYGYTF.